These 5 T cell receptor beta chains were all obtained from the same sample, sequenced in a study of blood T cell repertoires in COVID-19 (TCRdb year 2020). Library preparation was by the immunoSEQ multiplex PCR assay. Here the immuneACCESS table is served through TCRdb, limited to in-frame sequences with V and J called. Missing clones are a known gap in these copies; in checked studies unresolved V genes cover under half, and the rest lacks a known reason. In all, the sample holds around 200,000 clones, and about 88% of those were seen once. The ten largest make up less than 3% of the sample. The specimen was peripheral blood. These receptors all come from a man aged 40-50 years with active or convalescent COVID-19.

This clone was picked up one time. The chain recombines TRBV9 with TRBJ2-3, with TRBD2 as a possible D gene (7 bases). This CDR3 has 13 residues. Trimming removed 5 bases at V and 6 bases at J, with 13 bases between. The germline V gene has CDR1 SGDLS and CDR2 YYNGEE. The CDR3 is CASRGGGSDTQYF. CDR3 in DNA: TGTGCCAGCAGGGGAGGGGGTTCGGATACGCAGTATTTT.

This clone occurred once. The chain couples TRBV11-2 to TRBJ1-2, with 7 positions matching TRBD1. J gave up 4 bases and V 2 bases, and 7 bases lay outside the gene matches. The CDR3 consists of 15 residues. Germline CDR1 and CDR2: SGHAT and FQNNGV. The CDR3 DNA sequence: TGTGCCAGCAGCTTATGGGGAAGGGACAGCTATGGCTACACCTTC. It yields the protein CASSLWGRDSYGYTF.

The rearrangement links TRBV4-1 to TRBJ2-2; TRBD1 matches at 8 bases. This CDR3 has 15 amino acids. CDR1 is MGHRA, CDR2 YSYEKL, per germline. The V segment lost 1 base and the J segment 6 bases; nucleotides outside the gene matches: 4. The CDR3 is CASSQGTGMSGELFF. The CDR3 DNA reads TGCGCCAGCAGCCAAGGGACAGGGATGTCCGGGGAGCTGTTTTTT.

CDR3 sequence (DNA): TGTGCCAGTCTCCGGGAGCAGTACTTC. Protein: CASLREQYF. The rearrangement links TRBV6-4 to TRBJ2-7; D gene unclear. V lost 9 bases and J lost 7, with 7 bases in between. CDR1 MRHNA and CDR2 SNTAGT come from the germline V gene. The length of the CDR3 is 9 residues.

The V and J genes are TRBV2 and TRBJ2-1; tentative D call: TRBD2 (6 bases). The CDR3 length is 16 residues. Germline V gives CDR1 SNHLY, CDR2 FYNNEI. V lost 6 bases, J lost 4 bases, and 19 bases lay in between. The CDR3 loop is CASSEPPGLGYNEQFF. CDR3 DNA sequence: TGTGCCAGCAGCGAACCCCCGGGACTGGGATACAATGAGCAGTTCTTC.